This T cell receptor beta chain stems from a study of cytomegalovirus exposure and HLA in healthy donors. Overall study results and limits: Most subjects' HLA-A and HLA-B alleles were reportedly predicted from TCR beta sequences.

Researchers ran the PCR with 60 Vbeta and 13 Jbeta primers. TCRdb's table, derived via immunoSEQ multiplex PCR, lists solely in-frame clones and lacks some. The sample records some 170,000 clones, 75% to 90% being singletons. As to this clone: Its antigen is not known.

The length of the CDR3 is 14 residues. Germline V gene lookup returns CDR1 MNHNY and CDR2 SVGAGI (reference sequence). Trimming removed 0 bases from V and 3 bases from J, with 9 bases in between. This receptor was obtained from a man in his fifties in good health and CMV-seropositive. The chain links TRBV6-6 to TRBJ2-7; D possibly corresponds to TRBD1 (5 bases). The material sequenced was PBMCs. CDR3 amino acids: CASSYSGRDYEQYF. DNA of the CDR3: TGTGCCAGCAGTTACTCGGGCAGGGACTACGAGCAGTACTTC.